This is a list of T cell receptor beta chains from one sample in a study of T cells in Graves' hyperthyroidism and ophthalmopathy. TCRdb used MiXCR to reprocess the multiplex PCR reads, holding one entry per CDR3 protein. Among roughly 350,000 distinct CDR3 sequences listed, approximately 15% were seen once. Input material: blood. All receptors derive from a woman in her 30s with Graves' hyperthyroidism. The CDR3 runs from the conserved cysteine through the conserved F or W. The D gene is left open where the match is weak. Clone size is shown for a subset of rows, as once, few, many or a class of expanded clone.

j_call	v_call	clone_size	d_call	cdr3_nt	cdr3_aa
TRBJ1-5	TRBV10-2	.	.	TGCGCCAGCAGTGAGTACGGACAGCCCCAGCATTTT	CASSEYGQPQHF
TRBJ2-7	TRBV12-3/TRBV12-4	few	TRBD2	TGTGCCAGCAGTCCAAACGGACTAGCGGGAGTCTACGAGCAGTACTTC	CASSPNGLAGVYEQYF
TRBJ1-6	TRBV27	.	TRBD1	TGTGCCAGCAGTGAGACAGGGGCCTATAATTCACCCCTCCACTTT	CASSETGAYNSPLHF
TRBJ2-7	TRBV7-9	.	TRBD2	TGTGCCAGCAGCCAAGTAGCGGGAGGGCTCTCCTACGAGCAGTACTTC	CASSQVAGGLSYEQYF
TRBJ2-2	TRBV27	.	.	TGTGCCAGCAGTTTACTCCAGCTGGGCGGGGAGCTGTTTTTT	CASSLLQLGGELFF
TRBJ1-2	TRBV12-3/TRBV12-4	many	.	TGTGCCAGCAGTCGACGACAGCACTATGGCTACACCTTC	CASSRRQHYGYTF
TRBJ2-1	TRBV20-1	many	.	TGCAGTGCCGAGGATAGGAGCGTAGCGGATAATGAGCAGTTCTTC	CSAEDRSVADNEQFF
TRBJ2-7	TRBV7-2	many	.	TGTGCAAGCAGCTTAGTCGGAACAGGGAGAAACTACGAGCAGTACTTC	CASSLVGTGRNYEQYF
TRBJ2-5	TRBV6-1	many	TRBD1	TGTGCCAGCAGGAACAGGGGGCGGTCGGAAGAGACCCAGTACTTC	CASRNRGRSEETQYF
TRBJ1-1	TRBV6-2/TRBV6-3	many	.	TGTGCCAGCAGTCTCCGGACAGAGAACACTGAAGCTTTCTTT	CASSLRTENTEAFF
TRBJ2-5	TRBV7-6	many	TRBD1	TGTGCCAGCAGCCGAGGGACAGGGAAAGAGACCCAGTACTTC	CASSRGTGKETQYF
TRBJ2-7	TRBV2	many	.	TGTGCCAGCAGTGACGGCAGGATTACCTACGAGCAGTACTTC	CASSDGRITYEQYF
TRBJ2-5	TRBV7-6	few	TRBD1	TGTGCCAGCAGCGAGGGACAGGCTCAGAAAGAGACCCAGTACTTC	CASSEGQAQKETQYF
TRBJ2-5	TRBV7-9	many	TRBD2	TGTGCCAGCAGCCCCGCGAGGCTAGCGGGAGTTAAGGAGACCCAGTACTTC	CASSPARLAGVKETQYF
TRBJ1-3	TRBV4-1	.	.	TGCGCCAGCAGCCAGGTCTATAGCACCATATATTTT	CASSQVYSTIYF
TRBJ2-2	TRBV6-1	few	.	TGTGCCAGCACCCTCAGGGGAGGCACCGGGGAGCTGTTTTTT	CASTLRGGTGELFF